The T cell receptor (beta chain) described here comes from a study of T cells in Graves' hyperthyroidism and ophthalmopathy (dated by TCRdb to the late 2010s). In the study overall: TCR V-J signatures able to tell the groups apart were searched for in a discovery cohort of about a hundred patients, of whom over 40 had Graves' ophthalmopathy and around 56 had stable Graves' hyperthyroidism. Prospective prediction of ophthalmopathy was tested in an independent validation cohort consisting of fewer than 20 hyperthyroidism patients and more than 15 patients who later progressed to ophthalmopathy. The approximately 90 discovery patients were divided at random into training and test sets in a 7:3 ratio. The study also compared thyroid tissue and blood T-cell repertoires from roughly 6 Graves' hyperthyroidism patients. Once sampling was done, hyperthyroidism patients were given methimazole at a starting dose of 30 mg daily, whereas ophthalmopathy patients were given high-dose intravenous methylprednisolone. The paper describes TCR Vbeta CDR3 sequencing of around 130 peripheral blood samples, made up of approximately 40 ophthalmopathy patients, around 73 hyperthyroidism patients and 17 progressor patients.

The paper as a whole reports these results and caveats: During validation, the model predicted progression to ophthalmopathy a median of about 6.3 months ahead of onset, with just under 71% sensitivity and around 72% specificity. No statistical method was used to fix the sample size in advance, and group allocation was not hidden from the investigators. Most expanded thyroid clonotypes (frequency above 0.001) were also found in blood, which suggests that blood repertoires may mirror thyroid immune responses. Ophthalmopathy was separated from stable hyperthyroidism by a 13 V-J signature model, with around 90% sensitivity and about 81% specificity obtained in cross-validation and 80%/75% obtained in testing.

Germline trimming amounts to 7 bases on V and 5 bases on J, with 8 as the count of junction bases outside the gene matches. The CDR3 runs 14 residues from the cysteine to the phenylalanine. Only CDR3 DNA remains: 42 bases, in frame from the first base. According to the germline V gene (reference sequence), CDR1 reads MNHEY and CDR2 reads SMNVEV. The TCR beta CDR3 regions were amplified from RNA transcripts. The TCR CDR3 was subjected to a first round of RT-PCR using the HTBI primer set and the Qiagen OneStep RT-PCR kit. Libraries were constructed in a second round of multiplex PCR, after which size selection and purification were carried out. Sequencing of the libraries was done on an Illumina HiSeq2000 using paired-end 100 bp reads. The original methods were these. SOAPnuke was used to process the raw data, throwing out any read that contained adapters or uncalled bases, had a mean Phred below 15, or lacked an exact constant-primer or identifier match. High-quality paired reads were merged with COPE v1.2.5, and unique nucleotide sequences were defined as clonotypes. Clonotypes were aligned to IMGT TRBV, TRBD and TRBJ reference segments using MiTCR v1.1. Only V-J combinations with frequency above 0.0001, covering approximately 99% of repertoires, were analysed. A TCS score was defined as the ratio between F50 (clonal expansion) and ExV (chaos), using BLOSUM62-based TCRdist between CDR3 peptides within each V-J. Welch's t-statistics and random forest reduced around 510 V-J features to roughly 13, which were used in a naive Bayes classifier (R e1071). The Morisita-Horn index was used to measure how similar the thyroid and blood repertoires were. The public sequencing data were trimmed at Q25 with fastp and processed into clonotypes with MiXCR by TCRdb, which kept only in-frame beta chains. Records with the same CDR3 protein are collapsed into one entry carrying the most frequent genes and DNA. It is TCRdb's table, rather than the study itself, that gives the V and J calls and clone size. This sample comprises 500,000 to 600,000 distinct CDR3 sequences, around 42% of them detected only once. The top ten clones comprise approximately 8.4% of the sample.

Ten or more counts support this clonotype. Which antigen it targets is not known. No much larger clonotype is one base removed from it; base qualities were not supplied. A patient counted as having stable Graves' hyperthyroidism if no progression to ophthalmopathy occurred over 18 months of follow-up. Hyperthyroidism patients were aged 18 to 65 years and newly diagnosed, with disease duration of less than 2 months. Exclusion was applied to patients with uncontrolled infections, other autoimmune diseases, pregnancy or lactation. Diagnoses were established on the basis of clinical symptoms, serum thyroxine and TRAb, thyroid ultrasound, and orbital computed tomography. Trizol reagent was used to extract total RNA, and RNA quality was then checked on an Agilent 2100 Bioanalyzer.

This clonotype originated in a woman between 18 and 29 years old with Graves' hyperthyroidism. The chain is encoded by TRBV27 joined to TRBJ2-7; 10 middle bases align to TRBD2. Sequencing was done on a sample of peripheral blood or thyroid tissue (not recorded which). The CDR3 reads CASKGSSGSDEQYF. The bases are TGTGCCAGCAAGGGGTCTAGCGGGAGCGACGAGCAGTACTTC.